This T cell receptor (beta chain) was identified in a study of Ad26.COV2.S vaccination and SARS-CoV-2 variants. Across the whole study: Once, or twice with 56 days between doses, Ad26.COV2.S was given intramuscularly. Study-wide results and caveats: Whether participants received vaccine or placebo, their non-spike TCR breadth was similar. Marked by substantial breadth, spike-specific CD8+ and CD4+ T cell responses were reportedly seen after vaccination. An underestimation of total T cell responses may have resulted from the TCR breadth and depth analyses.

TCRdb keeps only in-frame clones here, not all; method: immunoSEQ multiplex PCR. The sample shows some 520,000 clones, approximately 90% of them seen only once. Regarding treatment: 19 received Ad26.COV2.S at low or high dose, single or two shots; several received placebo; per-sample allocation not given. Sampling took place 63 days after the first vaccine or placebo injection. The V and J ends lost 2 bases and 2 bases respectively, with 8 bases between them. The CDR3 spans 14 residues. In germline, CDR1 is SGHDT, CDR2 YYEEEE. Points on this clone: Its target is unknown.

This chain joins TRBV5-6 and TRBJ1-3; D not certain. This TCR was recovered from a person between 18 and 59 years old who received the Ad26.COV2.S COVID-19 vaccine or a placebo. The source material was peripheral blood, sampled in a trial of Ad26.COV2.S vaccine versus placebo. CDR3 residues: CASSFAAPGNTIYF. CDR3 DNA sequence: TGTGCCAGCAGCTTCGCGGCACCTGGAAACACCATATATTTT.